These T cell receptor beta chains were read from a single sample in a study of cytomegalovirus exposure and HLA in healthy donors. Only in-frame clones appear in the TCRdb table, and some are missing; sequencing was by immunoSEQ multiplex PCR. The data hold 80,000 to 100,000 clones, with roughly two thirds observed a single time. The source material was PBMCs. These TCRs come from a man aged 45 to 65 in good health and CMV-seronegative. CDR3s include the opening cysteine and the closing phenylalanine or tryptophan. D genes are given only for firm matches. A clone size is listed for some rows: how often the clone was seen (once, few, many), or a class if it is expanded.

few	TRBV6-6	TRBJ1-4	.	TGTGCCACGGGGGACCGAGCAAATGAAAAACTGTTTTTT	CATGDRANEKLFF
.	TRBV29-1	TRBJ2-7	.	TGCAGCGCTAGGACGGGGAGCTCCTACGAGCAGTACTTC	CSARTGSSYEQYF
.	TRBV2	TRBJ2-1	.	TGTGCCAGTGAGGAGGGGTACGCGGGAAGAAGCAATGAGCAGTTCTTC	CASEEGYAGRSNEQFF
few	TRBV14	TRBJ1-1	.	TGTGCCAGCAGCCAAGGGTGGGGGGTGAACACTGAAGCTTTCTTT	CASSQGWGVNTEAFF
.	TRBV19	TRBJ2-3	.	TGTGCCAGTAGTGTGACAGTTGTCACAGATACGCAGTATTTT	CASSVTVVTDTQYF
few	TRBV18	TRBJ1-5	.	TGTGCCAGCTCGCCAGGGCGCAATCAGCCCCAGCATTTT	CASSPGRNQPQHF
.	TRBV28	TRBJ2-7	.	TGTGCCAGCAGTCTTGGGGGGGCCCGTGGGGACGAGCAGTACTTC	CASSLGGARGDEQYF
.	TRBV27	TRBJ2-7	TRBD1	TGTGCCAGCAGTTCCGGACAGGGGGCGAGCGAGCAGTACTTC	CASSSGQGASEQYF
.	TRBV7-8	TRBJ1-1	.	TGTGCCAGCAGCTTACAGGGAGGAACTGAAGCTTTCTTT	CASSLQGGTEAFF
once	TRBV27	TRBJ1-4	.	TGTGCCAGCAGTCCCTTGGGAGGCGAAAAACTGTTTTTT	CASSPLGGEKLFF
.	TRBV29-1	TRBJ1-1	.	TGCAGCGCCGACAGATCCGAGAGCACTGAAGCTTTCTTT	CSADRSESTEAFF
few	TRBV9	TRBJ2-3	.	TGTGCCAGCAGCGTAGGGGCAGGGATGGAAGATACGCAGTATTTT	CASSVGAGMEDTQYF
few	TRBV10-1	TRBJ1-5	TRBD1	TGCGCCAGCGAGACAGGGAAGGGGAGCAATCAGCCCCAGCATTTT	CASETGKGSNQPQHF
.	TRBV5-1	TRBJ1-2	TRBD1	TGCGCCAGCAGCGGAGGGGGGACAGTCGCTGGCTACACCTTC	CASSGGGTVAGYTF
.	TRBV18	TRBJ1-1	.	TGTGCCAGCTCACCACCGGGTGGGAGAGGGACTGAAGCTTTCTTT	CASSPPGGRGTEAFF
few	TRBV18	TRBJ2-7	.	TGTGCCAGCTCACCACCGTCGGGCTACGAGCAGTACTTC	CASSPPSGYEQYF